This TCR beta chain derives from a study of regulatory T cells in long-lasting Graves disease. Overall study results and limits: Favored usage of TRBV28, TRBJ1-2 and TRBJ2-5 was recorded in persistent disease.

CDR1 is SGHTA, CDR2 FQGNSA, per germline. The CDR3 has 14 residues. With 5 bases removed from V and 1 base from J, the gap between germline ends came to 9 bases. The time point was: newly diagnosed GD, antithyroid drugs for less than 3 months. With RNA extracted from PBMCs as input, the TCR library was made. For TCR beta, libraries came from iRepertoire HTBI primers and Arm-PCR of CDR3 regions. TCRdb called the multiplex PCR reads again in MiXCR, with one record for every CDR3 protein. The sample consists of 250,000 or so distinct CDR3 sequences, around 20% of them appearing once. This clonotype was recorded at least ten times. Its specificity is unknown.

The sample was peripheral blood mononuclear cells (PBMCs), taken at new diagnosis, from a patient treated with antithyroid drugs. J is TRBJ1-3 and V is TRBV7-2; D not certain. This receptor was identified in a female donor with Graves disease. The CDR3 loop reads CASSDFPSGNTIYF. CDR3 bases: TGTGCCAGCAGCGACTTCCCGTCTGGAAACACCATATATTTT.